The clone carrying this TCR beta chain was counted only a few times. This CDR3 contains 14 residues. V dropped 4 bases and J dropped 4 bases, with 11 bases sitting between them. The germline CDR1 and CDR2 sequences are SGHTA and FQGNSA. This specimen belongs to a study of T cell repertoires in cytomegalovirus infection. Study-wide context: Carrying CMV and the relevant HLA type showed in public TCR beta signatures.

TCRdb independently ran MiXCR on the reads; one entry per CDR3 protein. Of more than 350,000 distinct CDR3 sequences listed, approximately 32% are singletons. This chain joins TRBV7-2 and TRBJ1-5; possibly TRBD1 for D (5 bases). Material: PBMCs. This clonotype originated in a human donor in good health (CMV status not recorded). Some clones in this sample may be carry-over from other donors' samples. The CDR3 loop is CASSWGGNNQPQHF. The CDR3 coding sequence is TGTGCCAGCAGCTGGGGGGGAAATAATCAGCCCCAGCATTTT.